Included here is one T cell receptor (beta chain) sequence, with context. The data originate from a study of blood T cells in healthy people across ages. The use of a sample-barcoded 5' primer and a J-beta primer mix characterized a second PCR of roughly 6 to 11 cycles. Through a template-switch adaptor with 12 random nucleotides, each cDNA molecule received a tag. TCRdb re-called the 5' RACE reads through MiXCR, storing one row per CDR3 protein. The sample has about 1 million distinct CDR3 sequences, under 55% seen once. Per the germline V gene, CDR1 is PRHDT and CDR2 is FYEKMQ (reference sequence). The CDR3 runs 16 residues. The V gene end was trimmed by 0 bases and the J gene end by 5 bases; junction bases not matched to a gene: 5.

Sequenced sample: blood. This TCR was recovered from a woman aged 55-69 years in good health. The V gene is TRBV13, the J gene TRBJ2-5; 11 positions match TRBD2. The CDR3 loop is CASSLGLAGEGETQYF. CDR3 nucleotide sequence: TGTGCCAGCAGCTTAGGACTAGCGGGAGAGGGGGAGACCCAGTACTTC.